Following are 21 T cell receptor beta chains from one sample sequenced in a study of response to subunit inactivated influenza vaccine. TCRdb reprocessed the RT-PCR reads via MiXCR and lists one record per CDR3 protein. The sample lists hundreds of thousands of distinct CDR3 sequences; about 25% were seen once. The material sequenced was CD4+ T cells sorted from PBMCs, taken 5 days after vaccination. These receptors were obtained from a middle-aged man who received an inactivated influenza vaccine.

In this sample, this clonotype turned up a few times. The CDR3 bases are TGTGCCAGCTGTATCTGGTCACGGGACTATGGCTACACCTTC. This encodes CASCIWSRDYGYTF. V is TRBV12-3 or TRBV12-4 and J is TRBJ1-2; D is uncertain. Trimming took 8 bases from V and 3 from J, leaving 16 bases between them. CDR3 length: 14 amino acids.

This rearrangement joins TRBV27 to TRBJ1-6; TRBD1 is a possible D gene (5 bases). The CDR3 is made up of 15 amino acids. CDR1 and CDR2 (germline): MNHEY, SMNVEV (reference sequence). The V end was cut by 3 bases, the J end by 8 bases, with 14 bases between. CDR3 bases: TGTGCCAGCAGTTTGGAGGGGTCCACGTATTCACCCCTCCACTTT. It translates to CASSLEGSTYSPLHF.

The chain couples TRBV14 to TRBJ2-1; TRBD1 matches at 8 bases. CDR3 length equals 14 residues. CDR1 is SGHDN, CDR2 FVKESK, per germline. With V trimmed by 5 bases and J by 6 bases, 6 bases remained unmatched. The CDR3 sequence is CASSSWTGRNEQFF. CDR3 nucleotides: TGTGCCAGCAGCTCCTGGACAGGGCGCAATGAGCAGTTCTTC.

This clonotype was recorded a few times. The rearrangement joins TRBV24-1 to TRBJ2-1; D unresolved. CDR1 and CDR2 (germline): KGHDR, SFDVKD. The V gene lost 3 bases and the J gene lost 8 bases, with 13 bases spanning the gap. This CDR3 contains 14 residues. In DNA form, the CDR3 reads TGTGCCACCAGTGATACGCGACACGGCCATGAGCAGTTCTTC. Amino acids: CATSDTRHGHEQFF.

This clonotype was counted once. The chain links TRBV20-1 to TRBJ2-3; D remains unclear. The V and J ends lost 5 bases and 2 bases respectively, with 17 bases between them. CDR1 is DFQATT, CDR2 SNEGSKA, per germline (reference sequence). This CDR3 region has 15 residues. The CDR3 protein is CSASHDGWYTDTQYF. As DNA, the CDR3 is TGCAGTGCTTCGCATGATGGGTGGTACACAGATACGCAGTATTTT.

This clonotype was picked up a small number of times. The chain is built from TRBV5-6 and TRBJ1-5, with D perhaps TRBD1 (5 bases). CDR1 is SGHDT, CDR2 YYEEEE, per germline. Trimming left V 1 base short and J 7 bases short, with 12 bases between. This CDR3 contains 14 residues. CDR3 nucleotide sequence: TGTGCCAGCAGCTTGTGGGGCATTGGCCAGCCCCAGCATTTT. It specifies CASSLWGIGQPQHF.

In its sample, this clonotype was seen a few times. The chain is built from TRBV4-3 and TRBJ2-1, with D possibly being TRBD1 (5 bases). The CDR3 consists of 13 residues. Trimming took off 3 bases at V and 7 bases at J, with 10 bases between the two ends. Germline assignment: CDR1 LGHNA and CDR2 YSLEER. In DNA, the CDR3 is TGCGCCAGCAGCCAGGAAGGGGCAAATGAGCAGTTCTTC. This sequence encodes CASSQEGANEQFF.

In its sample, this clonotype was seen a few times. This sequence joins TRBV6-1 and TRBJ2-2, with D possibly matching TRBD2 (5 bases). The length of the CDR3 is 15 residues. Between the trimmed V and J ends, which lost 4 bases and 5 bases, there was a span of 14 bases. Germline V gene sequence: CDR1 MNHNS, CDR2 SASEGT. The CDR3 protein is CASSVGSLETGELFF. The CDR3 region has the DNA TGTGCCAGCAGTGTAGGGAGCTTGGAAACCGGGGAGCTGTTTTTT.

This chain uses TRBV6-6 with TRBJ1-1; TRBD1 matches at 9 bases. The CDR3 sequence is 13 residues long. The germline V gene encodes CDR1 MNHNY and CDR2 SVGAGI (reference sequence). The V gene end was trimmed by 7 bases and the J gene end by 5 bases; junction bases not matched to a gene: 5. CDR3: CASNRQGGTEAFF. For the CDR3, the DNA is TGTGCCAGCAACCGACAGGGGGGTACTGAAGCTTTCTTT.

The V gene is TRBV30, the J gene TRBJ2-1; D might be TRBD1 or TRBD2, each matching 6 bases. CDR3 length: 12 amino acids. Germline CDR1 and CDR2: GTSNPN and SVGIG (reference sequence). Between the trimmed V and J ends, which lost 0 bases and 13 bases, there was a span of 13 bases. The CDR3 here is CAWSVEGGLQFF. In nucleotides, the CDR3 is TGTGCCTGGAGTGTAGAAGGGGGGCTTCAGTTCTTC.

For the CDR3, the DNA is TGTGCCATCAGTGAGTTGGCGGCGAGGGAGACCCAGTACTTC. Amino acid sequence: CAISELAARETQYF. This rearrangement joins TRBV10-3 to TRBJ2-5, with D unresolved. The V gene's germline CDR1 is ENHRY and CDR2 SYGVKD. The CDR3 is made up of 14 amino acids. V shed 1 base and J shed 5 bases, with 11 bases lying between them.

This clonotype came up a few times. This chain links TRBV12-3 or TRBV12-4 with TRBJ1-1, with D perhaps matching TRBD1 (6 bases). This CDR3 has 13 amino acids. The V end was cut by 6 bases, the J end by 4 bases, with 12 bases between. In nucleotides, the CDR3 is TGTGCCAGCAGATACGGACAGTCCACTGAAGCTTTCTTT. This sequence encodes CASRYGQSTEAFF.

The chain uses TRBV29-1 and TRBJ2-7; TRBD2 might be the D (5 bases). Germline V gene sequence: CDR1 SQVTM, CDR2 ANQGSEA. The germline V and J ends were trimmed by 2 bases and 4 bases, with 21 bases remaining between them. This CDR3 region has 16 residues. The CDR3 DNA sequence: TGCAGCGTTGAAAATTCGGCAGGCGGAGGCAGATACGAGCAGTACTTC. This codes for CSVENSAGGGRYEQYF.

This chain connects TRBV10-3 to TRBJ1-2; D is ambiguous. CDR1 ENHRY and CDR2 SYGVKD come from the germline V gene. CDR3 length equals 13 residues. V was clipped by 2 bases and J by 3 bases, with 7 bases between them. This CDR3 reads CAISEATDYGYTF. In nucleotides, the CDR3 is TGTGCCATCAGTGAGGCGACCGACTATGGCTACACCTTC.

This rearrangement joins TRBV7-9 to TRBJ1-5; D remains unclear. V lost 5 bases and J 6 bases, leaving 14 bases between the germline ends. CDR1 is SEHNR and CDR2 is FQNEAQ in the germline V gene (reference sequence). The CDR3 length is 14 residues. This CDR3 reads CASSPSSSGQPQHF. The CDR3 DNA is TGTGCCAGCAGCCCCTCGTCATCGGGTCAGCCCCAGCATTTT.

In DNA, the CDR3 is TGCAGTGCCCCACCGGGACAGGCGAGCAATCAGCCCCAGCATTTT. Protein product: CSAPPGQASNQPQHF. The chain carries TRBV20-1 and TRBJ1-5, with 8 positions matching TRBD1. Trimming at V came to 6 bases and at J to 1 base, leaving 8 bases not matched to a gene. Germline lookup yields CDR1 DFQATT and CDR2 SNEGSKA (reference sequence). CDR3 size: 15 residues.

DNA for the CDR3: TGTGCCAGCAGCTGGGCCGGGACACCTAGCTCCTACGAGCAGTACTTC. It codes for CASSWAGTPSSYEQYF. V is TRBV7-9 and J is TRBJ2-7; D might be TRBD1 (6 bases). CDR3 length equals 16 residues. Trimming removed 4 bases at V and 0 bases at J, with 16 bases between. The V gene's germline CDR1 is SEHNR and CDR2 FQNEAQ (reference sequence).

This clonotype has only a few counts. The chain is built from TRBV7-9 and TRBJ1-1, with D unresolved. Germline CDR1 is SEHNR and CDR2 is FQNEAQ (reference sequence). Trimming pared 4 bases from V and 1 base from J, leaving 10 bases between. This CDR3 is built from 14 residues. CDR3 region: CASSSQYPNTEAFF. In DNA, the CDR3 is TGTGCCAGCAGCTCGCAATATCCGAACACTGAAGCTTTCTTT.

The chain links TRBV19 to TRBJ2-2; 9 nucleotides match TRBD2. V shed 7 bases and J 6 bases; nucleotides not matched to a gene: 3. This CDR3 contains 13 residues. From germline, CDR1 is LNHDA and CDR2 SQIVND (reference sequence). CDR3 residues: CASMGLASGELFF. For the CDR3, the DNA is TGTGCCAGTATGGGACTAGCCTCCGGGGAGCTGTTTTTT. Drawing the rest from reference TRBV19 and TRBJ2-2, the complete variable domain is DGGITQSPKYLFRKEGQNVTLSCEQNLNHDAMYWYRQDPGQGLRLIYYSQIVNDFQKGDIAEGYSVSREKKESFPLTVTSAQKNPTAFYLCASMGLASGELFFGEGSRLTVL.

This chain uses TRBV5-5 with TRBJ2-5, with a tentative D call TRBD2 (6 bases). Germline CDR1 is SGHKS and CDR2 is YYEKEE (reference sequence). V lost 3 bases, J lost 5 bases, and 11 bases lay in between. CDR3 length: 13 amino acids. The CDR3 DNA follows: TGTGCCAGCAGCTCACTAGCTAGGGAGACCCAGTACTTC. This encodes CASSSLARETQYF.

This clonotype was seen a few times. The CDR3 reads CASSSAGATDTQYF. The CDR3 DNA is TGTGCCAGCAGCTCCGCCGGGGCCACAGATACGCAGTATTTT. This rearrangement joins TRBV7-9 to TRBJ2-3, with D perhaps TRBD1 or TRBD2 (5 bases each). The germline V gene has CDR1 SEHNR and CDR2 FQNEAQ (reference sequence). V shed 4 bases and J shed 2 bases, with 10 bases lying between them. The CDR3 contains 14 residues.